The clone carrying this TCR beta chain is a singleton in its sample. The PCR contained 60 Vbeta and 13 Jbeta primers. Data came from immunoSEQ multiplex PCR; TCRdb stores just in-frame clones and leaves some out. The data show around 130,000 clones, with approximately 85% seen just once and under 2% held by the top ten. This sample was included in a study of cytomegalovirus exposure and HLA in healthy donors. Trimming at V came to 5 bases and at J to 7 bases, leaving 9 bases not matched to a gene. The CDR3 runs to 14 residues. Germline values: CDR1 LNHDA, CDR2 SQIVND (reference sequence). The source of this sequence is a boy aged 5-17 years in good health and CMV-seronegative. Sequencing was performed on PBMCs. The V call is TRBV19, the J call TRBJ1-1; 8 bases match TRBD1. The CDR3 reads CASSHQGARGEAFF. The CDR3 coding sequence is TGTGCCAGTAGTCATCAGGGGGCCAGGGGTGAAGCTTTCTTT.